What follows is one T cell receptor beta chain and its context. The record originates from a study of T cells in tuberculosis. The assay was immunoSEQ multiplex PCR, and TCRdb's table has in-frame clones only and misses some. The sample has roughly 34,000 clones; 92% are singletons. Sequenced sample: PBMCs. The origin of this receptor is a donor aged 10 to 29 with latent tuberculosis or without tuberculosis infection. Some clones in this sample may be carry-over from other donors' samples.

CDR3 nucleotides: TGTGCCAGCAGCCCGGACAGGGTCTCTACCTACGAGCAGTACTTC. Its protein is CASSPDRVSTYEQYF. V is TRBV6-5 and J is TRBJ2-7, with TRBD1 matching 8 bases. The CDR3 length is 15 residues. Germline-derived CDR1 and CDR2 are MNHEY and SVGAGI. V lost 6 bases, J lost 2 bases, and 9 bases stayed unmatched.